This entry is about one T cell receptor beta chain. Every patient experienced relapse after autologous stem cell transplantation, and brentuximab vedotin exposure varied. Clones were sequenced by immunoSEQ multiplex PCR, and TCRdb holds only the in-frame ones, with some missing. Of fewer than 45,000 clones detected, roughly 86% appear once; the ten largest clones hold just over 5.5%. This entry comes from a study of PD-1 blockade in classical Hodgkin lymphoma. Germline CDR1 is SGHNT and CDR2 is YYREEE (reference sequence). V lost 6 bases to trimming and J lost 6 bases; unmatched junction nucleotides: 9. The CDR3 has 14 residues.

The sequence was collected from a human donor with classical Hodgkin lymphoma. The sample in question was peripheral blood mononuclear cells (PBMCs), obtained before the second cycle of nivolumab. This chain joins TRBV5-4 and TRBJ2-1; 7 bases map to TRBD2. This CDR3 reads CASKVERLANEQFF. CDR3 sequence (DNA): TGTGCCAGCAAGGTGGAACGACTAGCCAATGAGCAGTTCTTC.